Sequencing of this TCR beta chain was carried out in a study of shared clonotypes between healthy human individuals. With 0 bases removed from V and 6 bases from J, the gap between germline ends came to 15 bases. CDR1 GTSNPN and CDR2 SVGIG come from the germline V gene (reference sequence). The length of the CDR3 is 14 residues. Once extracted for a subset, genomic DNA was divided evenly among several immunoSEQ plates. Profiled with immunoSEQ multiplex PCR; TCRdb holds only in-frame clones, not every one. The table lists around 530,000 clones, roughly four fifths of them singletons, with around 13% in the top ten.

The sample taken for sequencing was PBMCs. The source is a woman between 40 and 50 years old in good health. Some clones in this sample may be carry-over from other donors' samples. This chain connects TRBV30 to TRBJ2-7; unclear D gene. CDR3 DNA sequence: TGTGCCTGGAGTGTAATGGGCCCTATCGGCGAGCAGTACTTC. It codes for CAWSVMGPIGEQYF.